The 24 T cell receptor beta chains below were found in one sample sequenced in a study of T-cell reconstitution after alpha-beta-depleted transplantation in children. Researchers prepared the TCRbeta library using unique molecular identifiers, the study reports. MiXCR, run by TCRdb on the PCR reads, gives a single entry per CDR3 protein. Among about 980,000 distinct CDR3 sequences listed, around 30% were seen once. The material sequenced was PBMCs, mostly from graft donor cells, taken 360 days after TCRalphabeta/CD19-depleted stem cell transplant. The receptors here all came from a boy under two years old who had a stem cell transplant for SCID, so the T cells may come from the graft donor.

V usage is TRBV5-1 and J usage is TRBJ2-7; D might be TRBD1 (6 bases). The length of the CDR3 is 15 residues. The ends were cut back, 0 bases at V and 5 bases at J, with 15 bases in the middle. Germline CDR1 and CDR2: SGHRS and YFSETQ. For the CDR3, the DNA is TGCGCCAGCAGCTTGGTTGACAGGTTCGTTGACGAGCAGTACTTC. Its translation is CASSLVDRFVDEQYF.

V usage is TRBV6-1 and J usage is TRBJ2-1, with D possibly matching TRBD2 (6 bases). Per germline, CDR1 MNHNS and CDR2 SASEGT. The CDR3 loop spans 14 amino acids. V was trimmed by 7 bases and J by 4 bases, leaving 14 bases between them. The CDR3 is CASIPGTGYNEQFF. CDR3 DNA: TGTGCCAGCATTCCAGGGACTGGGTACAATGAGCAGTTCTTC.

This chain connects TRBV7-9 to TRBJ1-3, with TRBD1 as a possible D gene (6 bases). Trimming shortened V by 6 bases and J by 2 bases, and 14 bases separated the two germline ends. CDR1 and CDR2 from the germline V gene are SEHNR and FQNEAQ (reference sequence). The CDR3 consists of 15 residues. This chain's CDR3 is CASRNLTGAGNTIYF. The DNA for the CDR3 is TGTGCCAGCAGAAACTTGACAGGAGCTGGAAACACCATATATTTT.

This clonotype came up a few times. The chain uses TRBV29-1 and TRBJ2-7; no firm D call. Germline loops: CDR1 SQVTM, CDR2 ANQGSEA. The CDR3 loop spans 12 amino acids. Between the trimmed V and J ends, which lost 1 base and 3 bases, there was a span of 7 bases. The CDR3 loop is CSVEVRDYEQYF. Written as DNA, the CDR3 is TGCAGCGTTGAAGTAAGAGACTACGAGCAGTACTTC.

This chain links TRBV5-1 with TRBJ2-5, with 9 bases fitting TRBD2. This CDR3 spans 14 amino acids. The germline V gene has CDR1 SGHRS and CDR2 YFSETQ. V shed 4 bases, J shed 5 bases, and the junction held 6 bases outside the gene matches. The CDR3 loop is CASSKASGAETQYF. In DNA form, the CDR3 reads TGCGCCAGCAGCAAGGCTAGCGGGGCCGAGACCCAGTACTTC. Complete variable domain (other parts from reference TRBV5-1 and TRBJ2-5): KAGVTQTPRYLIKTRGQQVTLSCSPISGHRSVSWYQQTPGQGLQFLFEYFSETQRNKGNFPGRFSGRQFSNSRSEMNVSTLELGDSALYLCASSKASGAETQYFGPGTRLLVL.

This clonotype was detected a few times. The V call is TRBV7-2, the J call TRBJ2-2, with a weak D call TRBD1 (6 bases). Per germline, CDR1 SGHTA and CDR2 FQGNSA. This CDR3 comprises 17 residues. Trimming pared 7 bases from V and 0 bases from J, leaving 18 bases between. The CDR3 nucleotides read TGTGCCAGCACCTATCAGGGGCGATCCCCGAACACCGGGGAGCTGTTTTTT. Translated, it gives CASTYQGRSPNTGELFF.

This clonotype occurred a few times. The genes are TRBV24-1 and TRBJ2-1, with D possibly TRBD2 on 6 matching bases. The length of the CDR3 is 13 residues. Per germline, CDR1 KGHDR and CDR2 SFDVKD. Trimming took 5 bases from V and 2 from J, leaving 6 bases between them. As DNA, the CDR3 is TGTGCCACCAGTGGGGGGGCCTACAATGAGCAGTTCTTC. It is translated as CATSGGAYNEQFF.

Here the CDR3 reads CASSGLGALNTEAFF. The CDR3 bases are TGTGCCAGCAGTGGGCTGGGGGCCCTCAACACTGAAGCTTTCTTT. V is TRBV12-3 or TRBV12-4 and J is TRBJ1-1; tentative D call: TRBD1 (6 bases). The V gene lost 5 bases and the J gene lost 2 bases, with 15 bases spanning the gap. The CDR3 has 15 residues.

In this sample, this clonotype turned up a few times. The chain employs TRBV4-3 and TRBJ2-1; 7 bases align to TRBD2. J gave up 3 bases and V 4 bases, and 3 bases lay outside the gene matches. This CDR3 is 14 amino acids long. Germline CDR1 is LGHNA and CDR2 is YSLEER. In nucleotides, the CDR3 is TGCGCCAGCAGCCCCGGGGGGATCTACAATGAGCAGTTCTTC. Encoded protein: CASSPGGIYNEQFF.

The rearrangement links TRBV2 to TRBJ2-1; 14 nucleotides agree with TRBD2. The CDR3 sequence is 17 residues long. Germline CDR1 is SNHLY and CDR2 is FYNNEI. Trimming cost V 7 bases and J 4 bases; bases outside gene matches: 9. The CDR3 sequence is CASNRLAGGARYNEQFF. In nucleotides, the CDR3 is TGTGCCAGCAACCGACTAGCGGGGGGGGCAAGGTACAATGAGCAGTTCTTC. The full variable domain, completed using reference TRBV2 and TRBJ2-1, is EPEVTQTPSHQVTQMGQEVILRCVPISNHLYFYWYRQILGQKVEFLVSFYNNEISEKSEIFDDQFSVERPDGSNFTLKIRSTKLEDSAMYFCASNRLAGGARYNEQFFGPGTRLTVL.

The chain is built from TRBV10-3 and TRBJ2-7; a weak D match, TRBD1 (6 bases). The germline V gene encodes CDR1 ENHRY and CDR2 SYGVKD. The V gene lost 10 bases and the J gene lost 5 bases, with 15 bases spanning the gap. The CDR3 contains 12 residues. In nucleotides, the CDR3 is TGTGCCAGCCACCAGGGGACCAACGAGCAGTACTTC. This gives the protein CASHQGTNEQYF.

CDR3 coding DNA: TGTGCCACCAGCAGAGATATCGGGACAGATACGCAGTATTTT. Its protein is CATSRDIGTDTQYF. The rearrangement uses TRBV15 and TRBJ2-3; D is unresolved. Trimming cost V 0 bases and J 3 bases, with 7 bases left between them. Germline CDR1 is LNHNV and CDR2 is YYDKDF (reference sequence). CDR3 size: 14 residues.

This clonotype was picked up a small number of times. The rearrangement links TRBV6-1 to TRBJ1-6; D is uncertain. CDR1 MNHNS and CDR2 SASEGT come from the germline V gene. The CDR3 contains 15 residues. V dropped 6 bases and J dropped 7 bases, with 16 bases sitting between them. CDR3 nucleotide sequence: TGTGCCAGCAGCCTGAACGGTCCGTTCAATTCACCCCTCCACTTT. Translated, it gives CASSLNGPFNSPLHF.

The chain has TRBV11-2 and TRBJ2-1; D not certain. The CDR3 is 13 amino acids. Trimming left V 5 bases short and J 10 bases short, with 15 bases between. In germline, CDR1 is SGHAT, CDR2 FQNNGV. The CDR3 region is CASSVGILGEQFF. The CDR3 bases are TGTGCCAGCAGCGTTGGTATCCTTGGGGAGCAGTTCTTC.

This clonotype was detected a few times. The rearrangement joins TRBV20-1 to TRBJ2-5; D is uncertain. The length of the CDR3 is 14 residues. Trimming removed 0 bases at V and 3 bases at J, with 11 bases between. Looked up from germline, CDR1 is DFQATT and CDR2 is SNEGSKA (reference sequence). The CDR3 here is CSAREAGREETQYF. The CDR3 DNA sequence: TGCAGTGCTAGAGAAGCAGGACGCGAAGAGACCCAGTACTTC.

This clonotype was seen just once. J is TRBJ2-2 and V is TRBV29-1, with D unresolved. The germline V and J ends were trimmed by 4 bases and 2 bases, with 5 bases remaining between them. Germline V gene sequence: CDR1 SQVTM, CDR2 ANQGSEA. CDR3 length equals 12 residues. DNA for the CDR3: TGCAGCGTTGCGTTTAACACCGGGGAGCTGTTTTTT. Translation: CSVAFNTGELFF.

This clonotype showed up just a few times. This chain links TRBV12-3 or TRBV12-4 with TRBJ2-5; 9 nucleotides line up with TRBD1. The V and J ends lost 3 bases and 1 base, in that order; junction bases with no gene match: 6. This CDR3 comprises 16 residues. CDR3 in amino acids: CASSLVTGGSQETQYF. The CDR3 DNA follows: TGTGCCAGCAGTTTGGTAACAGGGGGCAGCCAAGAGACCCAGTACTTC.

This clonotype appeared a few times. The genes are TRBV20-1 and TRBJ2-3, with TRBD2 matching over 8 bases. Germline V gene sequence: CDR1 DFQATT, CDR2 SNEGSKA (reference sequence). The CDR3 loop spans 17 amino acids. V was pared by 3 bases and J by 2 bases, with 13 bases of the junction left unmatched. The CDR3 region is CSARSGSGKMNTDTQYF. In nucleotides, the CDR3 is TGCAGTGCTAGGTCGGGTAGCGGGAAGATGAACACAGATACGCAGTATTTT.

V usage is TRBV29-1 and J usage is TRBJ2-1, with 8 bases aligning to TRBD1. Germline-derived CDR1 and CDR2 are SQVTM and ANQGSEA. The CDR3 runs to 13 residues. Trimming removed 3 bases from V and 6 bases from J; junction bases left unmatched: 4. The CDR3 nucleotides read TGCAGCGTTGATCGGACAGGGCGCAATGAGCAGTTCTTC. Translated: CSVDRTGRNEQFF.

Here the CDR3 DNA reads TGTGCCAGCAGTTTAACCCGGCAGAACTACGAGCAGTACTTC. It specifies CASSLTRQNYEQYF. The genes are TRBV27 and TRBJ2-7; D gene ambiguous. The V and J ends lost 2 bases and 3 bases respectively, with 11 bases between them. The germline gives CDR1 MNHEY, CDR2 SMNVEV (reference sequence). CDR3 length: 14 residues.

On this clonotype itself: With a much larger clone just one base away, this may be a read error. This rearrangement joins TRBV25-1 to TRBJ2-7; 11 bases agree with TRBD1. The germline V gene encodes CDR1 MGHDK and CDR2 SYGVNS. This CDR3 spans 15 amino acids. The CDR3 loop is CANSESGTGGYEQYF. The CDR3 DNA reads as TGTGCCAACAGTGAATCGGGGACAGGGGGCTACGAGCAGTACTTC.

The CDR3: CASRAPGSGDNSPLHF. In DNA, the CDR3 is TGTGCCAGCAGAGCGCCGGGGTCCGGGGATAATTCACCCCTCCACTTT. The chain is built from TRBV7-9 and TRBJ1-6, with D uncertain. The V and J ends lost 6 bases and 5 bases respectively, with 17 bases between them. Germline values: CDR1 SEHNR, CDR2 FQNEAQ (reference sequence). This CDR3 has 16 residues.

The chain uses TRBV27 and TRBJ2-1, with D perhaps TRBD1 (6 bases). Germline V gene sequence: CDR1 MNHEY, CDR2 SMNVEV (reference sequence). Trimming removed 6 bases from V and 9 bases from J, with 27 bases in between. The CDR3 extends over 17 amino acids. Here the CDR3 reads CASSLAGVSPTGSEQFF. CDR3 coding DNA: TGTGCCAGCAGCCTCGCAGGGGTTTCCCCTACGGGCAGTGAGCAGTTCTTC.

This chain uses TRBV12-3 or TRBV12-4 with TRBJ2-2, with 12 nucleotides matching TRBD1. The J segment lost 6 bases and the V segment lost 6 bases, leaving 8 bases of the junction unmatched. The CDR3 consists of 16 residues. Here the CDR3 DNA reads TGTGCCAGCAGGGTCCGGGACAGGGGGCCGGCCGGGGAGCTGTTTTTT. Translated, it gives CASRVRDRGPAGELFF.